This T cell receptor beta chain was captured in a study of blood T cell repertoires in COVID-19. Study as a whole: The study drew acute and convalescent COVID-19 samples from the United States, Italy and Spain. From T cells, B-cell-depleted T cells, or PBMCs came the material, which was cDNA or gDNA.

The data were produced by immunoSEQ multiplex PCR, yet TCRdb's version contains in-frame clones alone and is incomplete. Of around 94,000 clones in the sample, approximately 86% are singletons; the top ten hold nearly 3.5%. Trimming took 2 bases from V and 5 from J, leaving 10 bases between them. CDR3 size: 13 residues. Germline-derived CDR1 and CDR2 are GTSNPN and SVGIG (reference sequence). Sequenced sample: peripheral blood. The sequence was obtained from a man aged 45-60 years with acute or convalescent COVID-19. The rearrangement joins TRBV30 to TRBJ1-5, with no clear D. CDR3 in amino acids: CAWSSGWYQPQHF. CDR3 DNA: TGTGCCTGGAGTTCGGGGTGGTATCAGCCCCAGCATTTT.